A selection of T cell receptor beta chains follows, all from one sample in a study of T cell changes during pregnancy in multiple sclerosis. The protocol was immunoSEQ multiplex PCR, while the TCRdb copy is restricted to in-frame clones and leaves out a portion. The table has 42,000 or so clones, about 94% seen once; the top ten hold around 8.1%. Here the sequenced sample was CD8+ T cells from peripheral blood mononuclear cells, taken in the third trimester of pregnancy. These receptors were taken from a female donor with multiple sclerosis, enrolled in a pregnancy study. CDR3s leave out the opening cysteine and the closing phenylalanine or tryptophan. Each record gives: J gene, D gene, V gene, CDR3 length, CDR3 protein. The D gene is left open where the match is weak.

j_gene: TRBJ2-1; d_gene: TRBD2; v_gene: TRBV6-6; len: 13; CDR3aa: ASYPTSGSYNEQF
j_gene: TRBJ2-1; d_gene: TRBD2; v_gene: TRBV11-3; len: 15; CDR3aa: ASSLDRPSGAYNEQF
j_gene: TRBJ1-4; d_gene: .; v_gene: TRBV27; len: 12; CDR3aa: ASSYGAGAGELF
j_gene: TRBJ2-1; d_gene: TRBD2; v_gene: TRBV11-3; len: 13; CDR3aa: ASSSLAEGSNEQF
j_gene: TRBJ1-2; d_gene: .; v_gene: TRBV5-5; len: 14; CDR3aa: ASINPDRPSNYGYT
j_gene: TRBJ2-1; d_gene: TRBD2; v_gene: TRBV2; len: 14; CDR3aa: ASSERLAGIYNEQF
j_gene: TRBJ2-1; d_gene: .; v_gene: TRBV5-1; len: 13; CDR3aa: ASSLSGGPNNEQF
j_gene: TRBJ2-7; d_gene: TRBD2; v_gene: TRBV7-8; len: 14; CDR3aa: ASSSLAGLSSYEQY
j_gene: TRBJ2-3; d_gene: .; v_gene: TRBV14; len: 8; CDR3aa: ASSGHTQY
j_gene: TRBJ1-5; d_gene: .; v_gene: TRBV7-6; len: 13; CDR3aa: ASTSGTDSNQPQH
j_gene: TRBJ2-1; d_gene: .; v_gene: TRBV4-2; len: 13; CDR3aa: ASSQDRGSYNEQF
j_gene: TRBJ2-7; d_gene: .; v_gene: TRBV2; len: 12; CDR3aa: ASRTGTGTYEQY
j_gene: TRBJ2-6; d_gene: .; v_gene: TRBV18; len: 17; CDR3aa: ASSPTGWLFVGGANVLT
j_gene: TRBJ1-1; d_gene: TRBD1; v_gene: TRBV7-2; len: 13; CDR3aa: ASSLPGQGLPEAF
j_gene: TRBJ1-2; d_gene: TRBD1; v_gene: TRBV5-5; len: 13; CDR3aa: ASSDRDRGHNGYT
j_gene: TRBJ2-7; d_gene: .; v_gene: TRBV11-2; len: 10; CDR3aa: ASSLGEEHLY
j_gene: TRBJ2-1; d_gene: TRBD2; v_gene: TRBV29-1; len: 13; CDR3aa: SVGIAGRSYNEQF
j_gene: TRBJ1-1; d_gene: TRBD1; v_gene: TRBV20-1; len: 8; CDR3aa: SASRGRAF
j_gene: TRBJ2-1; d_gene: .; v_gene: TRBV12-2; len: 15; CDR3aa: ASRRPLPREGLYEQF
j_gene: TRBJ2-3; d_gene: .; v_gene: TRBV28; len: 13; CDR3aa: ASSLRRTNTDTQY
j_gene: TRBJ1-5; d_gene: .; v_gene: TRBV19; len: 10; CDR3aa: ASSRGLQPQH
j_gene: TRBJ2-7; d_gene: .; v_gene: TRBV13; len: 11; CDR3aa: ASSFASSDEQY
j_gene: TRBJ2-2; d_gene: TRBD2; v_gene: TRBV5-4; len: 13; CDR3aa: ASSWGTSGTGELF
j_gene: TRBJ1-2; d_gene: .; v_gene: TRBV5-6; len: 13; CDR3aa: ASSSGQRVGYGYT
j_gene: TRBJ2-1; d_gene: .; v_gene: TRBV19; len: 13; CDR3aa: ASSIGSSPHNEQF
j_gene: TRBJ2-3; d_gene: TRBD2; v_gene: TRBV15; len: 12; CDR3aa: ATSRASGTDTQY
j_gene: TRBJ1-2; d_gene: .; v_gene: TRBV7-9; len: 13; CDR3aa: ASSTTGTLPYGYT
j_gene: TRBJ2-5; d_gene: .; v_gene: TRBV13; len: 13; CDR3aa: ASSVLTTPEETQY
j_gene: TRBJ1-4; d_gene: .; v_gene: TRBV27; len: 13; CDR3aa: ASSLFSGLGEKLF
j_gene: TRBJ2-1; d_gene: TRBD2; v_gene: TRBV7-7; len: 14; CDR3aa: ASSLEASGGNNEQF